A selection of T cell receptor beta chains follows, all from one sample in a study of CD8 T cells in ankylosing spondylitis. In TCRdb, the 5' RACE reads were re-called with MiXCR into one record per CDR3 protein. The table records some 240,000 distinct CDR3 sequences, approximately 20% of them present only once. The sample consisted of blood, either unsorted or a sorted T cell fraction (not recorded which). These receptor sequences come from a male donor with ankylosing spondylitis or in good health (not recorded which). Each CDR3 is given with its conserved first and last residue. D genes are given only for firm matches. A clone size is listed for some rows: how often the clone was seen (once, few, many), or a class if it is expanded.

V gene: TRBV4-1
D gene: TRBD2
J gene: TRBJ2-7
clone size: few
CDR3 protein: CASSPRLAGGLYEQYF
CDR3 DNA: TGCGCCAGCAGCCCAAGACTAGCGGGAGGGCTCTACGAGCAGTACTTC

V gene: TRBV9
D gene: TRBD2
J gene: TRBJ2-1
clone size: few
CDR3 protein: CASSDLAGNEQFF
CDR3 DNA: TGTGCCAGCAGCGACCTAGCGGGGAATGAGCAGTTCTTC

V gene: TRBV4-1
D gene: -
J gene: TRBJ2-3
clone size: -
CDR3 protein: CASSQESPSTDTQYF
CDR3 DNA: TGCGCCAGCAGCCAAGAATCACCTAGCACAGATACGCAGTATTTT

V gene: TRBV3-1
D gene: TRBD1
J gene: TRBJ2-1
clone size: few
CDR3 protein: CASSQADRVNEQFF
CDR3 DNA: TGTGCCAGCAGCCAAGCGGACAGGGTCAATGAGCAGTTCTTC

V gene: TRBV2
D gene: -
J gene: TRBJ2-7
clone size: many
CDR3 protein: CASTEADSYEQYF
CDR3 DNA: TGTGCCAGCACTGAGGCAGACTCCTACGAGCAGTACTTC

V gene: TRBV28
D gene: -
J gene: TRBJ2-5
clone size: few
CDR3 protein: CASSPILRGEKQETQYF
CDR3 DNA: TGTGCCAGCAGTCCAATCCTCAGGGGGGAGAAACAAGAGACCCAGTACTTC

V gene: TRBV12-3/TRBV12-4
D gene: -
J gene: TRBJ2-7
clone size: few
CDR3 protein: CASSDTQGSQIYEQYF
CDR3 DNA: TGTGCCAGCAGCGACACTCAGGGTTCCCAAATCTACGAGCAGTACTTC

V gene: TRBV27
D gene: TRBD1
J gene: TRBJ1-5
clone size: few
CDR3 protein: CASRQGALASNQPQHF
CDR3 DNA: TGTGCCAGCAGGCAGGGGGCCTTGGCTAGCAATCAGCCCCAGCATTTT

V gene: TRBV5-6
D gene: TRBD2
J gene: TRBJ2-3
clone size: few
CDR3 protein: CASSLVGLEEADTQYF
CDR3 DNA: TGTGCCAGCAGCTTGGTAGGACTAGAGGAGGCAGATACGCAGTATTTT

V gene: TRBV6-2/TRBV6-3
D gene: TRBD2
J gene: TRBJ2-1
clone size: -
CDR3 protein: CASSYPTKRERENEQIF
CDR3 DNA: TGTGCCAGCAGTTACCCGACTAAGCGGGAGCGAGAGAATGAGCAGATCTTC

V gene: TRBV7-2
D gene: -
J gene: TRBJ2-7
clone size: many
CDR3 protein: CASSLVGDEQYF
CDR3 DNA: TGTGCCAGCAGCTTAGTAGGGGACGAGCAGTACTTC

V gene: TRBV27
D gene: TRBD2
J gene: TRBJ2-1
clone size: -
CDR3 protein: CASSLWGTISDEQFF
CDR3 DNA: TGTGCCAGCAGTTTATGGGGGACTATCTCGGATGAGCAGTTCTTC

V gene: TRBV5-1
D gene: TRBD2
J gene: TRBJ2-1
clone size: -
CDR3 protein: CASSLAGEGHNEQFF
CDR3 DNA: TGCGCCAGCAGCTTAGCGGGAGAGGGGCACAATGAGCAGTTCTTC